This TCR beta chain was recovered during a study of blood T cell repertoires in COVID-19. Study context: Collection of acute and convalescent COVID-19 samples took place in the United States, Italy and Spain. PBMCs, B-cell-depleted T cells, or T cells were the source of the cDNA or gDNA that made up the material.

Original data processing: Reference gene primers were amplified, and this amplification served to estimate nucleated cell counts. The repertoire was sequenced with immunoSEQ multiplex PCR; TCRdb's copy has only in-frame clones and lacks some. Clone size and the V and J calls come from that table; the DNA yielded D and trimming. The sample records about 59,000 clones, around 86% being singletons. This TCR came from a woman aged 80 or over with acute or convalescent COVID-19. The source material was peripheral blood.

CDR3 sequence reads: CASSSPQGIGTDTQYF. In DNA, the CDR3 is TGTGCCAGCAGTTCTCCACAGGGAATCGGCACAGATACGCAGTATTTT. The chain employs TRBV28 and TRBJ2-3; possible D gene TRBD1, 6 bases. With 4 bases removed from V and 1 base from J, the gap between germline ends came to 15 bases. The CDR3 is 16 amino acids. CDR1 is MDHEN and CDR2 is SYDVKM in the germline V gene.